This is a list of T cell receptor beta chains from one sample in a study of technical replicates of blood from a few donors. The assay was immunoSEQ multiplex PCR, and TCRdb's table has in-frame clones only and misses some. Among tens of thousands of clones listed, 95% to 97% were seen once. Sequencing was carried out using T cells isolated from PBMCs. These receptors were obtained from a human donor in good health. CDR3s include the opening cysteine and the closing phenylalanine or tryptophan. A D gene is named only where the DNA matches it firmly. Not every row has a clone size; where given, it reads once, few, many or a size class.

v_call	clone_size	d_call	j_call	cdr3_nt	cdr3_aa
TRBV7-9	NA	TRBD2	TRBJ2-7	TGTGCCAGCAGCCATTCGACTAGCATCGACTCCTACGAGCAGTACTTC	CASSHSTSIDSYEQYF
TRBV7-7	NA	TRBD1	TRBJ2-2	TGTGCCAGCAGCCCCGGGACAGGGGCTCCCGGGGAGCTGTTTTTT	CASSPGTGAPGELFF
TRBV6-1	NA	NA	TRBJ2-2	TGTGCCAGCAGTGATATAACCGGGGAGCTGTTTTTT	CASSDITGELFF
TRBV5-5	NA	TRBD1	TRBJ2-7	TGTGCCAGCAGCTTGAGGGGACAGGGCAACGAGCAGTACTTC	CASSLRGQGNEQYF
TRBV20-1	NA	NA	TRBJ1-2	TGCAGTGCACCACGGGATGGCTACACCTTC	CSAPRDGYTF
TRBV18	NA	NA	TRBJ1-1	TGTGCCAGCTCACAAGCGGGCTATAACACTGAAGCTTTCTTT	CASSQAGYNTEAFF
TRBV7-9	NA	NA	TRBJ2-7	TGTGCCAGCAGCTTACAGCGCTACGAGCAGTACTTC	CASSLQRYEQYF
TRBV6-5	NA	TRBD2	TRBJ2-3	TGTGCCACTAGCGGGAGGGTGGGGGATACGCAGTATTTT	CATSGRVGDTQYF
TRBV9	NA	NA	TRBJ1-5	TGTGCCAGCAGCGCCGGGACTGCAAATCAGCCCCAGCATTTT	CASSAGTANQPQHF
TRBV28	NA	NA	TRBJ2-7	TGTGCCACCCTGTCAGGGTCCTTAAACGAGCAGTACTTC	CATLSGSLNEQYF
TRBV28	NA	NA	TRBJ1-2	TGTGCCAGCAGCCGACAGTCCCCCTATGGCTACACCTTC	CASSRQSPYGYTF
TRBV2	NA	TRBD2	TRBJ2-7	TGTGCCAGCAAAGCCGGGACTAGCGTAACCTACGAGCAGTACTTC	CASKAGTSVTYEQYF
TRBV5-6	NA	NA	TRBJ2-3	TGTGCCAGCAACGCGGAGTTAGATACGCAGTATTTT	CASNAELDTQYF
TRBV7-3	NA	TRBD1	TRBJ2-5	TGTGCCAGCAGTCCTACGACAGGGCCCCAAGAGACCCAGTACTTC	CASSPTTGPQETQYF
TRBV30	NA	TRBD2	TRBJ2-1	TGTGCCTGGAGCCTGGGACTAGCGGGAGCCAATGAGCAGTTCTTC	CAWSLGLAGANEQFF
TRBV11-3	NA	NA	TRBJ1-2	TGTGCCAGCAGCTTAGTAACCGGGTTTGGCTACACCTTC	CASSLVTGFGYTF
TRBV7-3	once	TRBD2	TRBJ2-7	TGTGCCAGCAGCTATACCGGGACTAGCGGGATAAACTACGAGCAGTACTTC	CASSYTGTSGINYEQYF
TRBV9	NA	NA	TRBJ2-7	TGTGCCAGCAGCGCTTCAAGGACCGGGAGTCTCGAGCAGTACTTC	CASSASRTGSLEQYF
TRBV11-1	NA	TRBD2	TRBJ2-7	TGTGCCAGCAGCCTAATGGGACTAGCCTACGAGCAGTACTTC	CASSLMGLAYEQYF